One sample yielded the 13 T cell receptor beta chains listed below, sequenced in a study of T cell responses to AZD1222 COVID-19 vaccine. Clones were read by immunoSEQ multiplex PCR, and TCRdb kept only the in-frame ones, dropping some. The sample carries roughly 100,000 clones, about 92% recorded once. The sample was peripheral blood, taken on day 0 of AZD1222 vaccination. The receptors derive from an adult in good health.

Remarks on this clone: Other DNA sequences in the sample encode the same CDR3. J is TRBJ1-6 and V is TRBV7-8; the D is unclear. V lost 5 bases, J lost 7 bases, and 9 bases lay in between. Germline V gene sequence: CDR1 SGHVS, CDR2 FQNEAQ. This CDR3 comprises 13 residues. Here the CDR3 DNA reads TGTGCCAGCAGCATAAAGTGGAATTCACCCCTCCACTTT. This gives the protein CASSIKWNSPLHF.

This chain links TRBV28 with TRBJ2-7, with D perhaps matching TRBD1 (5 bases). Trimming removed 6 bases at V and 9 bases at J, with 18 bases between. Looked up from germline, CDR1 is MDHEN and CDR2 is SYDVKM. The CDR3 covers 13 residues. The CDR3 coding sequence is TGTGCCAGCAGCTTAAGACTTAGGGGCGGGCAGTACTTC. It yields the protein CASSLRLRGGQYF.

The V and J genes are TRBV5-5 and TRBJ1-2, with TRBD1 identical over 9 bases. Trimming at V came to 0 bases and at J to 2 bases, leaving 8 bases not matched to a gene. CDR3 length: 17 amino acids. Germline V CDR1 and CDR2: SGHKS, YYEKEE (reference sequence). As DNA, the CDR3 is TGTGCCAGCAGCTTGGCGGGGCGGGACAGGGACAACTATGGCTACACCTTC. Its protein product is CASSLAGRDRDNYGYTF. The complete variable domain, with remaining parts taken from reference TRBV5-5 and TRBJ1-2, reads DAGVTQSPTHLIKTRGQQVTLRCSPISGHKSVSWYQQVLGQGPQFIFQYYEKEERGRGNFPDRFSARQFPNYSSELNVNALLLGDSALYLCASSLAGRDRDNYGYTFGSGTRLTVV.

The rearrangement joins TRBV28 to TRBJ1-1; D may be TRBD1 (5 bases). The CDR3 loop spans 17 amino acids. Trimming left V 3 bases short and J 1 base short, with 18 bases between. Germline values: CDR1 MDHEN, CDR2 SYDVKM. The CDR3 sequence: CASSLIRVRVRNTEAFF. CDR3 bases: TGTGCCAGCAGTTTGATCCGGGTCAGGGTGCGGAACACTGAAGCTTTCTTT.

The CDR3 nucleotides read TGTGCCAGCGGACAGGGGATTCGGGGCTACACCTTC. It specifies CASGQGIRGYTF. The chain has TRBV27 and TRBJ1-2; the match to TRBD1 covers 9 bases. This CDR3 has 12 residues. From germline, CDR1 is MNHEY and CDR2 SMNVEV (reference sequence). Trimming took 8 bases from V and 8 from J; bases not matched to a gene: 6.

The chain carries TRBV10-3 and TRBJ2-3; D unresolved. The CDR3 totals 13 residues. Germline V lookup: CDR1 ENHRY, CDR2 SYGVKD. Trimming removed 4 bases at V and 1 base at J, with 6 bases between. The CDR3 here is CAISAPRTDTQYF. As DNA, the CDR3 is TGTGCCATCAGTGCGCCACGCACAGATACGCAGTATTTT.

This clone was observed once. The V and J genes are TRBV27 and TRBJ2-5; 7 bases are a match to TRBD2. The J segment lost 4 bases and the V segment lost 5 bases, leaving 7 bases of the junction unmatched. This CDR3 comprises 14 residues. Germline lookup yields CDR1 MNHEY and CDR2 SMNVEV (reference sequence). DNA of the CDR3: TGTGCCAGCAGTCCAGAGACTAGCCGAGAGACCCAGTACTTC. This encodes CASSPETSRETQYF.

This clone turned up a few times. The CDR3 region has the DNA TGTGCCAGTATTAGGACCGACTTGATAACGGGAGGCTACACCTTC. Protein: CASIRTDLITGGYTF. This rearrangement joins TRBV19 to TRBJ1-2, with unresolved D. The V end lost 7 bases, the J end lost 8 bases, and 23 bases lay between the germline ends. The germline CDR1 and CDR2 sequences are LNHDA and SQIVND (reference sequence). The CDR3 is 15 amino acids.

This rearrangement joins TRBV12-3 or TRBV12-4 to TRBJ2-1; tentatively, D is TRBD2 (6 bases). V was pared by 7 bases and J by 13 bases, with 17 bases between. This CDR3 has 12 amino acids. CDR3 sequence: CASTSLGGIQFF. In DNA, the CDR3 is TGTGCCAGCACCTCCCTTGGGGGGATTCAGTTCTTC.

This chain joins TRBV6-5 and TRBJ1-2; D is ambiguous. The CDR3 is 13 residues long. Trimming left V 2 bases short and J 7 bases short, with 11 bases between. Germline V gene sequence: CDR1 MNHEY, CDR2 SVGAGI. In DNA, the CDR3 is TGTGCCAGCAGTTACGGCCCGGGTGGTGGCTACACCTTC. Its protein is CASSYGPGGGYTF.

The gene calls are TRBV2 and TRBJ2-1, with D possibly TRBD2 on 7 matching bases. The germline V gene has CDR1 SNHLY and CDR2 FYNNEI. Trimming cost V 7 bases and J 4 bases, with 17 bases left between them. The CDR3 is made up of 15 amino acids. CDR3 region: CASTGVGGRYNEQFF. The CDR3 coding sequence is TGTGCCAGCACTGGGGTCGGGGGGCGTTACAATGAGCAGTTCTTC.

V is TRBV7-9 and J is TRBJ2-3, with D tentatively TRBD2 (5 bases). Trimming removed 3 bases from V and 0 bases from J, with 10 bases in between. CDR1 and CDR2 from the germline V gene are SEHNR and FQNEAQ (reference sequence). This CDR3 contains 15 residues. CDR3 DNA sequence: TGTGCCAGCAGCTTCGGAGGTTTTAGCACAGATACGCAGTATTTT. As protein: CASSFGGFSTDTQYF. The variable domain in full, with the rest retrieved from reference TRBV7-9 and TRBJ2-3, is DTGVSQNPRHKITKRGQNVTFRCDPISEHNRLYWYRQTLGQGPEFLTYFQNEAQLEKSRLLSDRFSAERPKGSFSTLEIQRTEQGDSAMYLCASSFGGFSTDTQYFGPGTRLTVL.

The gene calls are TRBV7-9 and TRBJ1-6, with D uncertain. The CDR3 runs 12 residues. Germline assignment: CDR1 SEHNR and CDR2 FQNEAQ (reference sequence). V lost 7 bases and J lost 7, with 8 bases in between. CDR3 sequence: CASTSGNSPLHF. CDR3 nucleotides: TGTGCCAGCACCTCGGGGAATTCACCCCTCCACTTT.